The 17 T cell receptor beta chains given below trace back to one sample, sequenced in a study of regulatory T cells in long-lasting Graves disease. The TCR beta library used iRepertoire HTBI primers with Arm-PCR amplification of CDR3. TCRdb re-called the multiplex PCR reads with MiXCR, one entry per CDR3 protein. The sample records a few hundred thousand distinct CDR3 sequences, 15% to 20% being singletons. Specified time point: newly diagnosed GD, antithyroid drugs for less than 3 months. RNA isolated from PBMCs was used to make the TCR library. In addition, the sample was reused for a study of T cells in Graves' hyperthyroidism and ophthalmopathy.

Sequenced here: peripheral blood mononuclear cells (PBMCs), sampled at new diagnosis, from a patient treated with antithyroid drugs. These TCRs come from a woman aged 25-40 years with Graves disease.

This clonotype has a count of ten or more. This chain uses TRBV20-1 with TRBJ1-3; no clear D. Trimming took off 3 bases at V and 1 base at J, with 10 bases between the two ends. The V gene's germline CDR1 is DFQATT and CDR2 SNEGSKA (reference sequence). This CDR3 region has 14 residues. CDR3 DNA: TGCAGTGCTAGCCTAGGGAATTCTGGAAACACCATATATTTT. Translating it yields CSASLGNSGNTIYF.

This clonotype was counted many times. The chain links TRBV25-1 to TRBJ2-5; 11 nucleotides agree with TRBD1. The junction had 5 bases not matched to a gene; V was cut back by 6 bases and J by 5 bases. The germline CDR1 and CDR2 sequences are MGHDK and SYGVNS. This CDR3 contains 14 residues. In DNA, the CDR3 is TGTGCCAGCAGCGGACAGGGGGCGCACGAGACCCAGTACTTC. The encoded protein is CASSGQGAHETQYF.

This clonotype was counted ten times or more. The genes are TRBV19 and TRBJ1-1; weak D call: TRBD1 (6 bases). Trimming stripped 7 bases from V and 1 base from J, with 10 bases between. The length of the CDR3 is 13 residues. Germline CDR1 reads LNHDA; CDR2 reads SQIVND (reference sequence). DNA of the CDR3: TGTGCCAGTAACAGGGTGGGGAACACTGAAGCTTTCTTT. This gives the protein CASNRVGNTEAFF.

This clonotype was counted ten times or more. The V gene is TRBV5-1, the J gene TRBJ2-4; D may match TRBD1 or TRBD2 (5 bases each). The CDR3 totals 12 residues. Trimming cost V 7 bases and J 2 bases, with 7 bases left between them. From germline, CDR1 is SGHRS and CDR2 YFSETQ. As DNA, the CDR3 is TGCGCCAGCCGGGACCCCAAAAACATTCAGTACTTC. Its protein product is CASRDPKNIQYF.

This clonotype was counted many times. The chain employs TRBV12-3 or TRBV12-4 and TRBJ1-2; 9 bases match TRBD1. V trimming: 5 bases; J trimming: 7 bases; junction bases outside the gene matches: 11. The CDR3 totals 15 residues. The CDR3 nucleotides are TGTGCCAGCAGTCGGGCGGGACAGGGTTTGTTTGGCTACACCTTC. Translated, it gives CASSRAGQGLFGYTF.

This clonotype showed up many times. This chain links TRBV10-2 with TRBJ1-2; D not certain. The germline V gene has CDR1 WSHSY and CDR2 SAAADI. This CDR3 is 15 amino acids long. The V end was cut by 0 bases, the J end by 4 bases, with 12 bases between. In DNA, the CDR3 is TGCGCCAGCAGTGAGTCTGGCGGGGAAGGCTATGGCTACACCTTC. Protein: CASSESGGEGYGYTF.

At least ten counts were recorded for this clonotype. The genes are TRBV20-1 and TRBJ1-1, with D perhaps matching TRBD1 (6 bases). The CDR3 is 16 residues long. Germline CDR1 DFQATT, CDR2 SNEGSKA (reference sequence). The germline V and J ends were trimmed by 3 bases and 4 bases, with 21 bases remaining between them. Written as DNA, the CDR3 is TGCAGTGCTAGGAAATTTGTCGGGACATCTGGCACTGAAGCTTTCTTT. Amino acid sequence: CSARKFVGTSGTEAFF.

This clonotype was seen only a few times. The chain carries TRBV6-1 and TRBJ1-6; 7 positions match TRBD1. J lost 7 bases, V lost 6 bases, and 6 bases had no gene match. Germline assignment: CDR1 MNHNS and CDR2 SASEGT. This CDR3 is 14 amino acids long. The CDR3 loop is CASSPPQGNSPLHF. In nucleotides, the CDR3 is TGTGCCAGCAGCCCACCACAGGGGAATTCACCCCTCCACTTT.

This clonotype has just a few counts. The V gene is TRBV29-1, the J gene TRBJ2-5; no definite D call. CDR3 length: 13 residues. The V gene lost 6 bases and the J gene lost 0 bases, with 11 bases spanning the gap. Germline CDR1 and CDR2: SQVTM and ANQGSEA. CDR3 sequence reads: CSVGAAYQETQYF. CDR3 nucleotide sequence: TGCAGCGTAGGTGCAGCGTACCAAGAGACCCAGTACTTC.

This clonotype was observed a handful of times. The chain combines TRBV12-3 or TRBV12-4 with TRBJ1-6; D not resolved. This CDR3 has 16 amino acids. Trimming removed 1 base at V and 8 bases at J, with 15 bases between. For the CDR3, the DNA is TGTGCCAGCAGTTTAGGGGCCCCCGTACTCTATTCACCCCTCCACTTT. Translated, it gives CASSLGAPVLYSPLHF.

This clonotype was detected ten times or more. The V and J genes are TRBV11-2 and TRBJ2-2; D is uncertain. This CDR3 spans 13 amino acids. CDR1 is SGHAT, CDR2 FQNNGV, per germline. Trimming pared 5 bases from V and 1 base from J, leaving 5 bases between. CDR3 nucleotides: TGTGCCAGCAGCCGACTGAACACCGGGGAGCTGTTTTTT. Its translation is CASSRLNTGELFF.

This clonotype was observed many times. This CDR3 reads CASSPLTLNEKLFF. The CDR3, as DNA: TGTGCCAGCAGCCCCTTGACCCTTAATGAAAAACTGTTTTTT. The rearrangement joins TRBV2 to TRBJ1-4; no clear D. This CDR3 comprises 14 residues. Germline-derived CDR1 and CDR2 are SNHLY and FYNNEI. The germline V and J ends were trimmed by 6 bases and 4 bases, with 12 bases remaining between them.

This clonotype was seen only once. Given a much more abundant clone one base away, this may be a read error. This rearrangement joins TRBV7-9 to TRBJ1-5, with 10 bases fitting TRBD1. Germline-derived CDR1 and CDR2 are SEHNR and FQNEAQ (reference sequence). The CDR3 has 14 residues. The V and J ends lost 4 bases and 5 bases, in that order; junction bases with no gene match: 2. CDR3 DNA sequence: TGTGCCAGCAGCTGGACAGGGGGGGATCAGCCCCAGCATTTT. Encoded protein: CASSWTGGDQPQHF.

This clonotype was detected many times. Written as DNA, the CDR3 is TGTGCCAGCCGGTTGGACAGGATCTACGAGCAGTACTTC. It encodes CASRLDRIYEQYF. The V and J genes are TRBV2 and TRBJ2-7, with 7 nucleotides matching TRBD1. Trimming at V came to 8 bases and at J to 3 bases, leaving 7 bases not matched to a gene. Germline loops: CDR1 SNHLY, CDR2 FYNNEI. The length of the CDR3 is 13 residues. Looking up the rest from reference TRBV2 and TRBJ2-7 gives the full variable domain: EPEVTQTPSHQVTQMGQEVILRCVPISNHLYFYWYRQILGQKVEFLVSFYNNEISEKSEIFDDQFSVERPDGSNFTLKIRSTKLEDSAMYFCASRLDRIYEQYFGPGTRLTVT.

As regards this clonotype: One base away lies a much larger clone, so this may be a sequencing read error. The rearrangement uses TRBV29-1 and TRBJ1-1; no definite D call. Looked up from germline, CDR1 is SQVTM and CDR2 is ANQGSEA. The CDR3 contains 11 residues. V lost 4 bases, J lost 11 bases, and 14 bases lay in between. The CDR3 DNA reads as TGCAGCGTTGGGCTCGGGGAAGAGGCTTTCTTT. This sequence encodes CSVGLGEEAFF. The full variable domain, rest sourced from reference TRBV29-1 and TRBJ1-1, is SAVISQKPSRDICQRGTSLTIQCQVDSQVTMMFWYRQQPGQSLTLIATANQGSEATYESGFVIDKFPISRPNLTFSTLTVSNMSPEDSSIYLCSVGLGEEAFFGQGTRLTVV.

This sequence joins TRBV2 and TRBJ2-7; the match to TRBD2 covers 7 bases. Germline V gene data show CDR1 as SNHLY and CDR2 as FYNNEI. CDR3 size: 14 residues. Germline trimming cut 6 bases from V and 5 bases from J; bases unmatched to any gene: 10. The CDR3 DNA reads TGTGCCAGCAGCCCCCTTACTAGCGTGAACGAGCAGTACTTC. Translation: CASSPLTSVNEQYF.

Notes on this clonotype: A read error may explain this, as a much larger clone is one base away. Written as DNA, the CDR3 is TGTGCCACCAAGACAGGGTCCTATGACTACACCTTC. Translating it yields CATKTGSYDYTF. The chain is built from TRBV6-1 and TRBJ1-2, with TRBD1 identical over 7 bases. The length of the CDR3 is 12 residues. From germline, CDR1 is MNHNS and CDR2 SASEGT.